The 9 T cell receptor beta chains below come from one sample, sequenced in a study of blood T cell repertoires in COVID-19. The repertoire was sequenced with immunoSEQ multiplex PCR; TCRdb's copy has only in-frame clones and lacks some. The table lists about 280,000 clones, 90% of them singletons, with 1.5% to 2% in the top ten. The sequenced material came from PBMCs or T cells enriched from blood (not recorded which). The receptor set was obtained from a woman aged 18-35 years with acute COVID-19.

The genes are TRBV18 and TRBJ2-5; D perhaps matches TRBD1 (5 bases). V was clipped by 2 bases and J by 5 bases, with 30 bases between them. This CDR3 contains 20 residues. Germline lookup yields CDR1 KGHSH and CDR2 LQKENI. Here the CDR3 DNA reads TGTGCCAGCTCACCATACGTGGCAGGGCTAAAAGGAACTAAACGGGAGACCCAGTACTTC. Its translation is CASSPYVAGLKGTKRETQYF.

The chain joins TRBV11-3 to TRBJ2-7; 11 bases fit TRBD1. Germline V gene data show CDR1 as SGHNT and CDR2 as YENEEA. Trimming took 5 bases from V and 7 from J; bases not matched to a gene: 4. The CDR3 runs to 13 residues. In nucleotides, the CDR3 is TGTGCCAGCAGCGGCGGACAGGGGGCAGAGCAGTACTTC. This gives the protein CASSGGQGAEQYF.

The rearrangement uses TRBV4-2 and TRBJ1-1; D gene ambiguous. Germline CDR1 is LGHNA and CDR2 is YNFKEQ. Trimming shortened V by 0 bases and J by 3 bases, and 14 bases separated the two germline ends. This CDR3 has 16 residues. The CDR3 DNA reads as TGTGCCAGCAGCCAAGATTGGTTCGAACTCGACACTGAAGCTTTCTTT. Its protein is CASSQDWFELDTEAFF.

CDR3 sequence: CASSLGQPGNTIYF. CDR3 sequence (DNA): TGTGCCAGCAGCTTAGGACAGCCTGGAAACACCATATATTTT. The V and J genes are TRBV11-3 and TRBJ1-3; a weak D match, TRBD1 (5 bases). Germline CDR1 is SGHNT and CDR2 is YENEEA. V lost 1 base and J lost 2, with 6 bases in between. There are 14 residues in the CDR3.

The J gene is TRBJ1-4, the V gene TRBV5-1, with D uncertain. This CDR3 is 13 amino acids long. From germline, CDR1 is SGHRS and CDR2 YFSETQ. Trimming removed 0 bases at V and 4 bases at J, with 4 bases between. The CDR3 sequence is CASSLGHNEKLFF. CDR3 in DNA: TGCGCCAGCAGCTTGGGACATAATGAAAAACTGTTTTTT.

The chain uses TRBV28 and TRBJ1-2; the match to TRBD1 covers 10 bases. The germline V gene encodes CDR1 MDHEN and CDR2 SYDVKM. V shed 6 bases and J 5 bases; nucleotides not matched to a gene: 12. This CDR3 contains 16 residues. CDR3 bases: TGTGCCAGCAGAGAGTATGGGACAGGGGTTTTTTATGGCTACACCTTC. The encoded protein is CASREYGTGVFYGYTF.

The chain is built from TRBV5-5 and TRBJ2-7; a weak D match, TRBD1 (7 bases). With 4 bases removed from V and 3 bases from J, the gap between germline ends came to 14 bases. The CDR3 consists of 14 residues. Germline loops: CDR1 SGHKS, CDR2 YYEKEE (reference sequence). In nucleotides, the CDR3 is TGTGCCAGCAGCCTCCAGGGGGGAAGCTACGAGCAGTACTTC. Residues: CASSLQGGSYEQYF.

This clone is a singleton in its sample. CDR3 DNA sequence: TGTGCCAGTGAGACAGGGACGAACACCGGGGAGCTGTTTTTT. Its protein product is CASETGTNTGELFF. V gene TRBV6-5 combines with J gene TRBJ2-2, with TRBD1 matching 7 bases. Germline V gene lookup returns CDR1 MNHEY and CDR2 SVGAGI. The J segment lost 0 bases and the V segment lost 9 bases, leaving 4 bases of the junction unmatched. The CDR3 sequence is 14 residues long.

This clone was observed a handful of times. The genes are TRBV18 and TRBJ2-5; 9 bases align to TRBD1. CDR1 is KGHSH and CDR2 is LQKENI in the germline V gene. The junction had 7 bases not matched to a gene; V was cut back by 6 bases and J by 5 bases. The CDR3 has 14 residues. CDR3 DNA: TGTGCCAGCTCGTCAGGACAGGGGATTGAGACCCAGTACTTC. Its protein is CASSSGQGIETQYF.